This entry lists 8 T cell receptor beta chains sequenced from one sample in a study of regulatory and conventional T cells in RAG deficiency. Using immunoSEQ multiplex PCR, the repertoire was profiled, and TCRdb retains in-frame clones only, with some absent. The sample records more than 5,000 clones, roughly 90% being singletons. Sequencing was done on a sample of CD8+ T cells sorted from blood. Source of these receptors: a human donor with RAG deficiency presenting as severe combined immunodeficiency.

CDR3 amino acids: CASSSTGRSEETQYF. The CDR3 region has the DNA TGCGCCAGCAGCTCGACAGGGCGCTCTGAAGAGACCCAGTACTTC. This chain connects TRBV4-3 to TRBJ2-5; TRBD1 matches at 7 bases. There are 15 residues in the CDR3. The V segment lost 5 bases and the J segment 3 bases; nucleotides outside the gene matches: 9. The V gene's germline CDR1 is LGHNA and CDR2 YSLEER.

J is TRBJ1-5 and V is TRBV27, with D hard to call. This CDR3 contains 12 residues. Germline V gives CDR1 MNHEY, CDR2 SMNVEV (reference sequence). V lost 6 bases and J 4 bases, leaving 7 bases between the germline ends. CDR3 nucleotide sequence: TGTGCCAGCAGGGGCTGGAATCAGCCCCAGCATTTT. As protein: CASRGWNQPQHF.

The rearrangement joins TRBV10-2 to TRBJ2-5, with D perhaps TRBD1 or TRBD2 (6 bases each). The V gene lost 8 bases and the J gene lost 5 bases, with 15 bases spanning the gap. This CDR3 has 13 residues. Germline CDR1 WSHSY, CDR2 SAAADI. The CDR3 DNA reads TGCGCCAGCGCCCTGAGGGGGGCCGAGACCCAGTACTTC. It encodes CASALRGAETQYF.

The V gene is TRBV5-6, the J gene TRBJ2-7; weak D call: TRBD1 (5 bases). This CDR3 has 15 residues. CDR1 is SGHDT and CDR2 is YYEEEE in the germline V gene. The V end lost 6 bases, the J end lost 5 bases, and 21 bases lay between the germline ends. The CDR3 loop reads CASILHWGPQDEQYF. The CDR3 coding sequence is TGTGCCAGCATCCTCCACTGGGGCCCCCAGGACGAGCAGTACTTC.

The chain carries TRBV7-2 and TRBJ1-1, with 9 bases lining up with TRBD1. V was clipped by 0 bases and J by 1 base; unmatched bases: 3. CDR3 length: 16 amino acids. Germline assignment: CDR1 SGHTA and CDR2 FQGNSA. The CDR3 nucleotides read TGTGCCAGCAGCTTAGCACAGGGGGCTCCGAACACTGAAGCTTTCTTT. The encoded protein is CASSLAQGAPNTEAFF.

Only a few counts were recorded for this clone. V is TRBV11-2 and J is TRBJ2-7; D possibly uses TRBD1 or TRBD2 (5 bases each). Trimming stripped 3 bases from V and 2 bases from J, with 8 bases between. The germline V gene has CDR1 SGHAT and CDR2 FQNNGV. The CDR3 is 13 residues long. CDR3: CASSFGGTYEQYF. Here the CDR3 DNA reads TGTGCCAGCAGCTTTGGGGGAACCTACGAGCAGTACTTC.

The rearrangement links TRBV7-8 to TRBJ2-7, with D possibly called TRBD1 or TRBD2 (5 bases each). The CDR3 spans 15 residues. Germline-derived CDR1 and CDR2 are SGHVS and FQNEAQ. V was clipped by 6 bases and J by 0 bases, with 15 bases between them. The DNA for the CDR3 is TGTGCCAGCAGGAAAGCCGGGACGGTCTCCTACGAGCAGTACTTC. Its protein product is CASRKAGTVSYEQYF.

The chain couples TRBV27 to TRBJ2-7, with D possibly being TRBD1 or TRBD2 (5 bases each). In germline, CDR1 is MNHEY, CDR2 SMNVEV (reference sequence). The CDR3 has 14 residues. V lost 3 bases and J 2 bases, leaving 11 bases between the germline ends. CDR3 DNA sequence: TGTGCCAGCAGTTTGACGGGGCGCCCCTACGAGCAGTACTTC. Translated: CASSLTGRPYEQYF.